The 21 T cell receptor beta chains reported below all come from one sample, sequenced in a study of cytomegalovirus exposure and HLA in healthy donors. PCR employed 60 Vbeta and 13 Jbeta primers. Only in-frame clones appear in the TCRdb table, and some are missing; sequencing was by immunoSEQ multiplex PCR. The sample carries about 140,000 clones, around 76% recorded once. The sequenced material came from PBMCs. These TCRs come from a male donor in good health and CMV-seronegative.

This rearrangement joins TRBV4-3 to TRBJ1-2, with D perhaps TRBD1 (6 bases). CDR3 size: 17 residues. V was shortened by 2 bases and J by 5 bases, with 21 bases between the two germline ends. Per germline, CDR1 LGHNA and CDR2 YSLEER. CDR3 amino acids: CASSQRSGGARRYGYTF. The CDR3 nucleotides are TGCGCCAGCAGCCAACGCTCGGGGGGGGCGCGCCGGTATGGCTACACCTTC.

This clone was detected only a few times. This rearrangement joins TRBV5-1 to TRBJ2-1; 11 nucleotides align to TRBD2. The V segment lost 4 bases and the J segment 8 bases; nucleotides outside the gene matches: 8. Germline V CDR1 and CDR2: SGHRS, YFSETQ. This CDR3 contains 15 residues. DNA of the CDR3: TGCGCCAGCAGCCCCACTAGCGGGAGTATATATGAGCAGTTCTTC. Amino acid sequence: CASSPTSGSIYEQFF.

The V gene is TRBV27, the J gene TRBJ2-7; D call uncertain. The V and J ends lost 3 bases and 3 bases respectively, with 15 bases between them. CDR3 length equals 15 residues. The germline V gene has CDR1 MNHEY and CDR2 SMNVEV (reference sequence). The CDR3 region is CASSFTPIGYYEQYF. The CDR3 bases are TGTGCCAGCAGTTTCACGCCAATCGGGTACTACGAGCAGTACTTC.

The chain links TRBV10-2 to TRBJ2-5, with TRBD2 identical over 10 bases. V was clipped by 7 bases and J by 0 bases; unmatched bases: 5. The CDR3 consists of 15 residues. Germline V gene data show CDR1 as WSHSY and CDR2 as SAAADI. CDR3 DNA sequence: TGCGCCAGCAAAACTAGCGGGAAAAACCAAGAGACCCAGTACTTC. Amino acid sequence: CASKTSGKNQETQYF.

The chain combines TRBV5-6 with TRBJ1-2, with 9 bases matching TRBD1. This CDR3 comprises 15 residues. Germline V gene lookup returns CDR1 SGHDT and CDR2 YYEEEE. Trimming took 1 base from V and 7 from J; bases not matched to a gene: 8. This chain's CDR3 is CASSLPGTGNSGYTF. CDR3 nucleotides: TGTGCCAGCAGCTTGCCCGGGACAGGGAATTCTGGCTACACCTTC. Based on the CDR3 plus reference TRBV5-6 and TRBJ1-2, the full variable domain is DAGVTQSPTHLIKTRGQQVTLRCSPKSGHDTVSWYQQALGQGPQFIFQYYEEEERQRGNFPDRFSGHQFPNYSSELNVNALLLGDSALYLCASSLPGTGNSGYTFGSGTRLTVV.

The rearrangement links TRBV5-1 to TRBJ2-1; 12 bases are shared with TRBD2. The CDR3 covers 16 residues. Losses at the gene ends were 1 base for V and 8 bases for J; bases not matched to a gene: 7. Looked up from germline, CDR1 is SGHRS and CDR2 is YFSETQ. The DNA for the CDR3 is TGCGCCAGCAGCTTGCCGCTAGCGGGAGGGCGTTATGAGCAGTTCTTC. Encoded protein: CASSLPLAGGRYEQFF. The whole variable domain, filled in from reference TRBV5-1 and TRBJ2-1, reads KAGVTQTPRYLIKTRGQQVTLSCSPISGHRSVSWYQQTPGQGLQFLFEYFSETQRNKGNFPGRFSGRQFSNSRSEMNVSTLELGDSALYLCASSLPLAGGRYEQFFGPGTRLTVL.

This clone was detected a few times. The V and J genes are TRBV19 and TRBJ1-5; no clear D. The CDR3 is 13 amino acids. The V gene lost 4 bases and the J gene lost 3 bases, with 7 bases spanning the gap. Germline CDR1 and CDR2: LNHDA and SQIVND (reference sequence). CDR3 sequence: CASSTGNNQPQHF. CDR3 DNA: TGTGCCAGTAGTACGGGAAACAATCAGCCCCAGCATTTT.

The chain couples TRBV6-1 to TRBJ2-7, with D maybe TRBD2 (5 bases). Trimming stripped 2 bases from V and 7 bases from J, with 6 bases between. Germline CDR1 MNHNS, CDR2 SASEGT. The CDR3 length is 11 residues. CDR3 DNA sequence: TGTGCCAGCAGTGAACCGGGAGAGCAGTACTTC. Amino acids: CASSEPGEQYF.

This chain uses TRBV7-3 with TRBJ2-5; 15 nucleotides line up with TRBD2. The CDR3 covers 17 residues. Germline values: CDR1 SGHTA, CDR2 FQGTGA. Trimming took 2 bases from V and 5 from J; bases not matched to a gene: 6. In DNA, the CDR3 is TGTGCCAGCAGCTTACTAGGACTAGCGGGGGGGCCGGAGACCCAGTACTTC. Its translation: CASSLLGLAGGPETQYF.

The rearrangement uses TRBV7-6 and TRBJ1-6; the match to TRBD1 covers 8 bases. The V gene's germline CDR1 is SGHVS and CDR2 FNYEAQ. The CDR3 consists of 14 residues. J gave up 9 bases and V 5 bases, and 6 bases lay outside the gene matches. The DNA for the CDR3 is TGTGCCAGCAGCACCGACAGGGGATCTTCACCCCTCCACTTT. This encodes CASSTDRGSSPLHF.

The chain employs TRBV19 and TRBJ2-2; unclear D gene. Germline assignment: CDR1 LNHDA and CDR2 SQIVND (reference sequence). The CDR3 covers 16 residues. V was cut by 0 bases and J by 2 bases, with 10 bases left in between. The chain's CDR3 is CASSIDDPGNTGELFF. The CDR3 nucleotides are TGTGCCAGTAGTATAGATGATCCAGGTAACACCGGGGAGCTGTTTTTT.

The rearrangement links TRBV27 to TRBJ1-5, with unresolved D. This CDR3 is built from 14 residues. Germline values: CDR1 MNHEY, CDR2 SMNVEV (reference sequence). V was clipped by 5 bases and J by 1 base, with 9 bases between them. The CDR3 coding sequence is TGTGCCAGCAGTCCCCGAGCAAGCAATCAGCCCCAGCATTTT. Its translation is CASSPRASNQPQHF.

This rearrangement joins TRBV25-1 to TRBJ1-2, with 7 bases identical to TRBD1. This CDR3 comprises 14 residues. The V gene end was trimmed by 1 base and the J gene end by 6 bases; junction bases not matched to a gene: 5. CDR1 MGHDK and CDR2 SYGVNS come from the germline V gene. CDR3 nucleotide sequence: TGTGCCAGCAGTGAATGGGCAGGGGGGCATGGCTACACCTTC. The encoded protein is CASSEWAGGHGYTF.

The chain's CDR3 is CSYEGFQREDTEAFF. The DNA of the CDR3 is TGCAGCTACGAAGGGTTCCAGCGGGAAGACACTGAAGCTTTCTTT. This sequence joins TRBV29-1 and TRBJ1-1; no clear D. This CDR3 comprises 15 residues. The ends were cut back, 8 bases at V and 3 bases at J, with 22 bases in the middle. The germline CDR1 and CDR2 sequences are SQVTM and ANQGSEA.

This clone was seen just once. The V gene is TRBV18, the J gene TRBJ1-2, with 8 bases lining up with TRBD1. With 3 bases clipped from V and 8 bases from J, the junction kept 2 bases outside the gene matches. The CDR3 runs 12 residues. Germline assignment: CDR1 KGHSH and CDR2 LQKENI. The CDR3 DNA sequence: TGTGCCAGCTCACCGACAGGGGTAGGCTACACCTTC. It codes for CASSPTGVGYTF.

The table lists this clone with a count of one. The genes are TRBV7-3 and TRBJ1-2, with 7 nucleotides matching TRBD1. The CDR3 is 12 residues long. Trimming at V came to 8 bases and at J to 8 bases, leaving 8 bases not matched to a gene. The germline V gene has CDR1 SGHTA and CDR2 FQGTGA. The DNA for the CDR3 is TGTGCCAGCGGAGAGAGGGGGCTCGGCTACACCTTC. Translated, it gives CASGERGLGYTF. Full variable domain (outside the CDR3, taken from reference TRBV7-3 and TRBJ1-2): GAGVSQTPSNKVTEKGKYVELRCDPISGHTALYWYRQSLGQGPEFLIYFQGTGAADDSGLPNDRFFAVRPEGSVSTLKIQRTERGDSAVYLCASGERGLGYTFGSGTRLTVV.

The genes are TRBV5-4 and TRBJ2-7, with 8 bases identical to TRBD2. Germline V CDR1 and CDR2: SGHNT, YYREEE (reference sequence). V was pared by 0 bases and J by 0 bases, with 5 bases of the junction left unmatched. The CDR3 runs 16 residues. The CDR3 loop is CASSLGSSGSSYEQYF. In DNA form, the CDR3 reads TGTGCCAGCAGCTTGGGATCCAGCGGGAGCTCCTACGAGCAGTACTTC.

With regard to this clone: An end of the junction does not agree with germline; a read error may underlie this. This chain links TRBV7-9 with TRBJ2-7; 11 bases line up with TRBD1. This CDR3 has 17 amino acids. Looked up from germline, CDR1 is SEHNR and CDR2 is FQNEAQ (reference sequence). The CDR3 DNA sequence: TGTTCCAGCAGCTTAGGGTTCGGGACAGGGGGAGCCTACGAGCAGTACTTC. Translating gives CSSSLGFGTGGAYEQYF.

This clone was seen once. The V call is TRBV6-5, the J call TRBJ1-2, with 8 bases matching TRBD1. The CDR3 totals 14 residues. V was pared by 4 bases and J by 4 bases, with 5 bases of the junction left unmatched. Germline V gene sequence: CDR1 MNHEY, CDR2 SVGAGI. This chain's CDR3 is CASSSGQAFYGYTF. The CDR3 DNA reads as TGTGCCAGCAGTTCGGGACAGGCTTTCTATGGCTACACCTTC.

The chain uses TRBV7-2 and TRBJ1-6; maybe TRBD1 (5 bases). The CDR3 has 12 residues. The V end was cut by 5 bases, the J end by 14 bases, with 13 bases between. The V gene's germline CDR1 is SGHTA and CDR2 FQGNSA. The DNA of the CDR3 is TGTGCCAGCAGCGCAGGGTTTTCGACCCTCCACTTT. Its translation: CASSAGFSTLHF.

V gene TRBV2 combines with J gene TRBJ2-7, with 9 bases matching TRBD1. Germline V gene sequence: CDR1 SNHLY, CDR2 FYNNEI. Trimming at V came to 9 bases and at J to 1 base, leaving 4 bases not matched to a gene. The CDR3 runs to 13 residues. The CDR3 DNA sequence: TGTGCCAGTCGACAGGGGGAGTCCTACGAGCAGTACTTC. Translation: CASRQGESYEQYF.